The sequence of this T cell receptor (beta chain) was determined in a study of blood T cell repertoires in COVID-19. Study overall: COVID-19 samples collected from the United States, Italy and Spain covered acute and convalescent phases. PBMCs, B-cell-depleted T cells, or T cells were the source of the cDNA or gDNA that made up the material.

Donors were grouped by their self-reported clinical history. It was within 2 weeks before study entry that exposed participants met a COVID-19 case. CDR1 and CDR2 (germline): MDHEN, SYDVKM. V lost 4 bases, J lost 3 bases, and 12 bases stayed unmatched. This CDR3 has 16 residues. TCRdb's copy holds only in-frame clones and misses some; the assay was immunoSEQ multiplex PCR. The sample holds 430,000 or so clones, over 75% seen once. This chain uses TRBV28 with TRBJ2-7; 7 nucleotides match TRBD1. This TCR derives from a young woman who had been exposed to COVID-19. Material for sequencing was PBMCs or T cells enriched from blood (not recorded which). The CDR3 coding sequence is TGTGCCAGCAGTTCAACCGGACAGGACCCCCTCTACGAGCAGTACTTC. Amino acids: CASSSTGQDPLYEQYF.